Shown below are 25 T cell receptor beta chains from a single sample sequenced in a study of beta chain features in type 1 diabetes. Study-wide results and limits: Among patients with Type 1 diabetes, TCRB CDR3s were moderately but significantly shorter in every one of the four CD4+ subsets.

These receptors' antigens are unknown. Isolated RNA was reverse transcribed in full, so expressed TCRB transcripts were sequenced. TCRdb keeps only in-frame clones here, not all; method: immunoSEQ multiplex PCR. The profile shows around 150,000 clones, roughly 60% of them singletons. Sequencing input: naive CD4+ T cells from blood. These receptors were taken from a man aged 25-45 years with type 1 diabetes.

The V and J genes are TRBV28 and TRBJ2-6; D is uncertain. The CDR3 has 15 amino acids. The germline gives CDR1 MDHEN, CDR2 SYDVKM. Trimming removed 5 bases at V and 0 bases at J, with 8 bases between. The CDR3 DNA follows: TGTGCCAGCAGTGTAGATTTCTCTGGGGCCAACGTCCTGACTTTC. Translating it yields CASSVDFSGANVLTF.

A few counts support this clone. The chain uses TRBV30 and TRBJ2-3; no firm D call. V was trimmed by 2 bases and J by 3 bases, leaving 6 bases between them. Germline CDR1 reads GTSNPN; CDR2 reads SVGIG (reference sequence). The CDR3 runs to 12 residues. CDR3 loop: CAWSRDTDTQYF. CDR3 DNA: TGTGCCTGGAGTAGGGATACAGATACGCAGTATTTT.

The V and J genes are TRBV30 and TRBJ1-2; TRBD1 agrees at 7 bases. With V trimmed by 3 bases and J by 4 bases, 8 bases remained unmatched. The CDR3 runs 14 residues. Germline V gene sequence: CDR1 GTSNPN, CDR2 SVGIG (reference sequence). The CDR3 DNA sequence: TGTGCCTGGAGCCGACAGGGCCTTAGCTATGGCTACACCTTC. It translates to CAWSRQGLSYGYTF.

The gene calls are TRBV5-4 and TRBJ2-5; D might be TRBD1 or TRBD2, each matching 5 bases. V lost 0 bases and J 1 base, leaving 16 bases between the germline ends. The CDR3 is 17 amino acids. Germline values: CDR1 SGHNT, CDR2 YYREEE (reference sequence). This CDR3 reads CASSLAIGQGAQETQYF. CDR3 nucleotides: TGTGCCAGCAGCTTGGCCATAGGTCAGGGAGCCCAAGAGACCCAGTACTTC.

This clone was detected only a few times. This same CDR3 is encoded by further DNA sequences in the sample. This chain joins TRBV10-3 and TRBJ2-3; D unresolved. Trimming shortened V by 6 bases and J by 0 bases, and 4 bases separated the two germline ends. CDR3 size: 12 residues. Germline assignment: CDR1 ENHRY and CDR2 SYGVKD. CDR3 coding DNA: TGTGCCATCAGCACGAGCACAGATACGCAGTATTTT. Protein: CAISTSTDTQYF.

This clone was detected a few times. This sequence joins TRBV2 and TRBJ2-7; D is perhaps TRBD1 (5 bases). Trimming took off 4 bases at V and 8 bases at J, with 9 bases between the two ends. Germline V gene data show CDR1 as SNHLY and CDR2 as FYNNEI. This CDR3 is built from 11 residues. As DNA, the CDR3 is TGTGCCAGCAGTGCCAGGGTCCAGCAGTACTTC. It encodes CASSARVQQYF.

The J gene is TRBJ1-1, the V gene TRBV9; tentatively, D is TRBD1 (6 bases). Germline V gene sequence: CDR1 SGDLS, CDR2 YYNGEE. Trimming left V 3 bases short and J 0 bases short, with 9 bases between. The CDR3 runs to 14 residues. The CDR3 spells CASSAGQMNTEAFF. In nucleotides, the CDR3 is TGTGCCAGCAGCGCCGGACAGATGAACACTGAAGCTTTCTTT.

The CDR3 is CASSDRTGGPLHF. The CDR3 nucleotides are TGTGCCAGCAGCGATCGGACAGGGGGTCCCCTCCACTTT. This rearrangement joins TRBV9 to TRBJ1-6, with 10 bases identical to TRBD1. The germline gives CDR1 SGDLS, CDR2 YYNGEE. The CDR3 covers 13 residues. With 3 bases clipped from V and 13 bases from J, the junction kept 4 bases outside the gene matches.

The gene calls are TRBV4-3 and TRBJ2-1; D remains unclear. CDR1 and CDR2 from the germline V gene are LGHNA and YSLEER. Deletions cut 2 bases from V and 9 bases from J, with 5 bases between. This CDR3 has 11 residues. CDR3 in DNA: TGCGCCAGCAGCCAACGCGGTGAGCAGTTCTTC. This encodes CASSQRGEQFF.

This clone occurred a few times. This chain connects TRBV28 to TRBJ2-6; D unresolved. Looked up from germline, CDR1 is MDHEN and CDR2 is SYDVKM. Trimming removed 8 bases from V and 0 bases from J, with 8 bases in between. This CDR3 contains 14 residues. Here the CDR3 DNA reads TGTGCCAGCGGGTTCCTCTCTGGGGCCAACGTCCTGACTTTC. Residues: CASGFLSGANVLTF. The full variable domain, its missing parts supplied by reference TRBV28 and TRBJ2-6, is DVKVTQSSRYLVKRTGEKVFLECVQDMDHENMFWYRQDPGLGLRLIYFSYDVKMKEKGDIPEGYSVSREKKERFSLILESASTNQTSMYLCASGFLSGANVLTFGAGSRLTVL.

The chain is built from TRBV2 and TRBJ2-3; no clear D gene. The CDR3 is made up of 11 amino acids. Germline V gene lookup returns CDR1 SNHLY and CDR2 FYNNEI. V lost 7 bases and J 5 bases, leaving 7 bases between the germline ends. CDR3 DNA sequence: TGTGCCAGCAAGGGTGGAGATACGCAGTATTTT. As protein: CASKGGDTQYF.

This clone was seen only a few times. The V gene is TRBV5-6, the J gene TRBJ1-2; D gene ambiguous. In germline, CDR1 is SGHDT, CDR2 YYEEEE. The CDR3 length is 12 residues. V lost 4 bases, J lost 4 bases, and 8 bases lay in between. The CDR3 DNA sequence: TGTGCCAGCAGCACCCGGACCTATGGCTACACCTTC. It codes for CASSTRTYGYTF.

J is TRBJ2-7 and V is TRBV20-1; D is unclear. V dropped 4 bases and J dropped 3 bases, with 7 bases sitting between them. The length of the CDR3 is 11 residues. The germline V gene has CDR1 DFQATT and CDR2 SNEGSKA (reference sequence). CDR3 sequence reads: CSAIAGYEQYF. CDR3 nucleotides: TGCAGTGCTATCGCAGGCTACGAGCAGTACTTC.

The gene calls are TRBV4-3 and TRBJ1-1; TRBD1 aligns across 8 bases. Germline V lookup: CDR1 LGHNA, CDR2 YSLEER. V lost 0 bases, J lost 3 bases, and 6 bases stayed unmatched. The CDR3 is 16 amino acids. CDR3 amino acids: CASSQEDRVRDTEAFF. The CDR3 DNA is TGCGCCAGCAGCCAAGAGGACAGGGTGAGGGACACTGAAGCTTTCTTT.

The chain uses TRBV29-1 and TRBJ2-6; D unresolved. The germline gives CDR1 SQVTM, CDR2 ANQGSEA. The V end lost 7 bases, the J end lost 4 bases, and 11 bases lay between the germline ends. This CDR3 spans 13 amino acids. The CDR3 bases are TGCAGCGCGCCGGCTCCCGGGGCCAACGTCCTGACTTTC. Its protein product is CSAPAPGANVLTF. Using reference TRBV29-1 and TRBJ2-6 for the parts outside the CDR3, the full variable domain is SAVISQKPSRDICQRGTSLTIQCQVDSQVTMMFWYRQQPGQSLTLIATANQGSEATYESGFVIDKFPISRPNLTFSTLTVSNMSPEDSSIYLCSAPAPGANVLTFGAGSRLTVL.

The J gene is TRBJ2-3, the V gene TRBV29-1; D possibly corresponds to TRBD2 (6 bases). This CDR3 has 14 residues. The V gene lost 7 bases and the J gene lost 4 bases, with 18 bases spanning the gap. Looked up from germline, CDR1 is SQVTM and CDR2 is ANQGSEA. CDR3 loop: CSATGSQSPDTQYF. In nucleotides, the CDR3 is TGCAGCGCAACCGGGAGCCAGAGCCCAGATACGCAGTATTTT.

This clone was observed a handful of times. This chain uses TRBV7-2 with TRBJ2-7; D call uncertain. The germline CDR1 and CDR2 sequences are SGHTA and FQGNSA. Deletions cut 1 base from V and 7 bases from J, with 8 bases between. This CDR3 comprises 12 residues. For the CDR3, the DNA is TGTGCCAGCAGCTTAGTCCATAGGGAGCAGTACTTC. The encoded protein is CASSLVHREQYF.

The sample holds a few counts of this clone. The rearrangement links TRBV7-2 to TRBJ2-5; D may be TRBD1 (5 bases). Between the trimmed V and J ends, which lost 1 base and 1 base, there was a span of 7 bases. The CDR3 sequence is 14 residues long. The germline V gene encodes CDR1 SGHTA and CDR2 FQGNSA. The CDR3 DNA follows: TGTGCCAGCAGCTTAGAAGGGGTCCAAGAGACCCAGTACTTC. It yields the protein CASSLEGVQETQYF.

The gene calls are TRBV5-1 and TRBJ2-1; 10 bases map to TRBD2. Germline V gene sequence: CDR1 SGHRS, CDR2 YFSETQ. The J segment lost 5 bases and the V segment lost 4 bases, leaving 6 bases of the junction unmatched. The CDR3 covers 15 residues. CDR3 amino acids: CASSINLAGDNEQFF. Here the CDR3 DNA reads TGCGCCAGCAGCATTAACCTAGCGGGGGACAATGAGCAGTTCTTC.

The V call is TRBV30, the J call TRBJ1-5; D is uncertain. Germline CDR1 and CDR2: GTSNPN and SVGIG (reference sequence). This CDR3 comprises 16 residues. V lost 1 base, J lost 7 bases, and 20 bases lay in between. Here the CDR3 reads CAWSGSRTQTGQPQHF. For the CDR3, the DNA is TGTGCCTGGAGTGGCTCCAGGACCCAGACCGGGCAGCCCCAGCATTTT.

The chain recombines TRBV30 with TRBJ2-1; D is unresolved. The germline V gene has CDR1 GTSNPN and CDR2 SVGIG (reference sequence). This CDR3 has 12 amino acids. V gave up 5 bases and J gave up 6 bases, with 11 bases separating them. The CDR3 DNA sequence: TGTGCCTGGGCACCAGACACCAATGAGCAGTTCTTC. Protein: CAWAPDTNEQFF.

This clone has only a few counts. The chain carries TRBV29-1 and TRBJ2-7; D might be TRBD2 (6 bases). V was shortened by 6 bases and J by 0 bases, with 12 bases between the two germline ends. Germline CDR1 and CDR2: SQVTM and ANQGSEA. The CDR3 totals 13 residues. CDR3 coding DNA: TGCAGCGTCGCGGACGGGAGCTCCTACGAGCAGTACTTC. It translates to CSVADGSSYEQYF.

The chain combines TRBV11-2 with TRBJ2-3; tentatively, D is TRBD1 (7 bases). Per germline, CDR1 SGHAT and CDR2 FQNNGV. The CDR3 runs 15 residues. With 5 bases removed from V and 4 bases from J, the gap between germline ends came to 16 bases. CDR3: CASSPGRQGADTQYF. CDR3 sequence (DNA): TGTGCCAGCAGCCCTGGGAGGCAGGGGGCAGATACGCAGTATTTT. The full variable domain, in which reference TRBV11-2 and TRBJ2-3 provide the parts outside the CDR3, is EAGVAQSPRYKIIEKRQSVAFWCNPISGHATLYWYQQILGQGPKLLIQFQNNGVVDDSQLPKDRFSAERLKGVDSTLKIQPAKLEDSAVYLCASSPGRQGADTQYFGPGTRLTVL.

V usage is TRBV28 and J usage is TRBJ2-4; D is tentatively TRBD1 or TRBD2 (5 bases each). Trimming shortened V by 3 bases and J by 7 bases, and 10 bases separated the two germline ends. The CDR3 has 13 amino acids. CDR1 and CDR2 (germline): MDHEN, SYDVKM. The CDR3, as DNA: TGTGCCAGCAGTTTGGGGGAATGGAACATTCAGTACTTC. It yields the protein CASSLGEWNIQYF.

This chain uses TRBV14 with TRBJ1-1; D unresolved. Trimming cost V 1 base and J 14 bases, with 14 bases left between them. The CDR3 loop spans 12 amino acids. Germline assignment: CDR1 SGHDN and CDR2 FVKESK. CDR3 nucleotide sequence: TGTGCCAGCAGCCAAGGGACGCCAGCCGTATTCTTT. Translating gives CASSQGTPAVFF.